These 17 T cell receptor beta chains originate from one sample sequenced in a study of T cell responses to AZD1222 COVID-19 vaccine. Assay used: immunoSEQ multiplex PCR; TCRdb lists only in-frame clones, some missing. The sample includes roughly 100,000 clones, nearly 90% of them seen just once. Here the sequenced sample was peripheral blood, taken 28 days after the second AZD1222 dose. The source of these receptors is an adult who received the AZD1222 COVID-19 vaccine.

The genes are TRBV27 and TRBJ2-1; D is tentatively TRBD1 or TRBD2 (6 bases each). The germline V and J ends were trimmed by 4 bases and 6 bases, with 13 bases remaining between them. The germline CDR1 and CDR2 sequences are MNHEY and SMNVEV (reference sequence). The CDR3 extends over 14 amino acids. Here the CDR3 DNA reads TGTGCCAGCAGTTCGGGGGCAGGTGGCAATGAGCAGTTCTTC. Protein sequence: CASSSGAGGNEQFF.

This chain links TRBV7-2 with TRBJ1-2; D gene uncertain. Trimming left V 1 base short and J 4 bases short, with 13 bases between. Germline assignment: CDR1 SGHTA and CDR2 FQGNSA. The CDR3 has 15 amino acids. For the CDR3, the DNA is TGTGCCAGCAGCTTAGAGGGCAGGACCGCCTATGGCTACACCTTC. This encodes CASSLEGRTAYGYTF.

The chain links TRBV28 to TRBJ2-2; no clear D. V was pared by 6 bases and J by 7 bases, with 15 bases between. The CDR3 length is 14 residues. CDR1 and CDR2 from the germline V gene are MDHEN and SYDVKM. CDR3 residues: CASSPPEGSGELFF. The CDR3 coding sequence is TGTGCCAGCAGCCCCCCGGAAGGTAGCGGGGAGCTGTTTTTT.

The rearrangement joins TRBV24-1 to TRBJ2-1, with TRBD2 matching over 14 bases. Germline trimming cut 10 bases from V and 0 bases from J; bases unmatched to any gene: 4. The CDR3 is 16 amino acids. Germline-derived CDR1 and CDR2 are KGHDR and SFDVKD. This CDR3 is CATGLAGGSSYNEQFF. In nucleotides, the CDR3 is TGTGCCACAGGACTAGCGGGAGGCAGCTCCTACAATGAGCAGTTCTTC.

A single count supports this clone. CDR3 bases: TGTGCCAGTAGTATAGAAGCGGGGGGCATCTACAATGAGCAGTTCTTC. Residues: CASSIEAGGIYNEQFF. The chain couples TRBV19 to TRBJ2-1; TRBD2 matches at 9 bases. With 0 bases clipped from V and 3 bases from J, the junction kept 3 bases outside the gene matches. This CDR3 region has 16 residues. Germline CDR1 and CDR2: LNHDA and SQIVND (reference sequence).

The CDR3 here is CASSLYQETQYF. For the CDR3, the DNA is TGTGCCAGCAGCCTGTACCAAGAGACCCAGTACTTC. The genes are TRBV28 and TRBJ2-5; D remains unclear. CDR1 is MDHEN, CDR2 SYDVKM, per germline. This CDR3 contains 12 residues. The germline V and J ends were trimmed by 6 bases and 0 bases, with 5 bases remaining between them.

The CDR3 is CASSQEDRIPGATNEKLFF. CDR3 coding DNA: TGTGCCAGCAGCCAAGAGGACAGGATCCCAGGAGCAACTAATGAAAAACTGTTTTTT. V is TRBV3-1 (or the pseudogene TRBV3-2) and J is TRBJ1-4; 7 bases agree with TRBD1. This CDR3 comprises 19 residues. CDR1 is LGHDT, CDR2 YNNKEL, per germline (reference sequence). V shed 0 bases, J shed 0 bases, and the junction held 10 bases outside the gene matches.

The V and J genes are TRBV5-6 and TRBJ2-2; no firm D call. CDR3 size: 13 residues. Looked up from germline, CDR1 is SGHDT and CDR2 is YYEEEE. Between the trimmed V and J ends, which lost 4 bases and 4 bases, there was a span of 8 bases. The CDR3 region has the DNA TGTGCCAGCAGCCCCACGGGCACCGGGGAGCTGTTTTTT. The encoded protein is CASSPTGTGELFF.

J is TRBJ2-1 and V is TRBV5-4; 11 positions agree with TRBD2. CDR1 is SGHNT, CDR2 YYREEE, per germline (reference sequence). The CDR3 loop spans 16 amino acids. V was pared by 4 bases and J by 5 bases, with 8 bases of the junction left unmatched. Here the CDR3 reads CASSRMTSGKHNEQFF. Here the CDR3 DNA reads TGTGCCAGCAGCCGAATGACTAGCGGGAAACACAATGAGCAGTTCTTC. Complete variable domain (other parts from reference TRBV5-4 and TRBJ2-1): ETGVTQSPTHLIKTRGQQVTLRCSSQSGHNTVSWYQQALGQGPQFIFQYYREEENGRGNFPPRFSGLQFPNYSSELNVNALELDDSALYLCASSRMTSGKHNEQFFGPGTRLTVL.

V gene TRBV9 combines with J gene TRBJ2-2, with 7 bases that match TRBD1. The CDR3 spans 16 residues. CDR1 is SGDLS, CDR2 YYNGEE, per germline. The V gene end was trimmed by 1 base and the J gene end by 7 bases; junction bases not matched to a gene: 10. The CDR3 here is CASSVFDRAVGGELFF. CDR3 nucleotide sequence: TGTGCCAGCAGCGTATTTGACAGGGCGGTTGGCGGGGAGCTGTTTTTT.

The chain combines TRBV27 with TRBJ2-1; 9 bases map to TRBD2. The V segment lost 3 bases and the J segment 3 bases; nucleotides outside the gene matches: 0. Germline CDR1 and CDR2: MNHEY and SMNVEV (reference sequence). The CDR3 extends over 14 amino acids. CDR3 protein: CASSLTSGYNEQFF. As DNA, the CDR3 is TGTGCCAGCAGTTTGACTAGCGGCTACAATGAGCAGTTCTTC.

This sequence joins TRBV28 and TRBJ2-7; D gene ambiguous. The CDR3 sequence is 14 residues long. V lost 4 bases and J lost 3, with 13 bases in between. Germline values: CDR1 MDHEN, CDR2 SYDVKM. In DNA, the CDR3 is TGTGCCAGCAGTTCCCCGACGTTAGGCTACGAGCAGTACTTC. Encoded protein: CASSSPTLGYEQYF.

This chain joins TRBV6-5 and TRBJ2-1; 12 nucleotides line up with TRBD2. This CDR3 comprises 14 residues. Germline loops: CDR1 MNHEY, CDR2 SVGAGI. V gave up 6 bases and J gave up 6 bases; unmatched junction bases: 3. In DNA form, the CDR3 reads TGTGCCAGCAGCGCTAGCGGGAGGGCCAATGAGCAGTTCTTC. This translates into CASSASGRANEQFF.

The genes are TRBV4-1 and TRBJ2-1, with D perhaps TRBD2 (6 bases). Germline assignment: CDR1 MGHRA and CDR2 YSYEKL. The length of the CDR3 is 16 residues. V lost 4 bases and J 0 bases, leaving 13 bases between the germline ends. The CDR3 spells CASSPGSGLSYNEQFF. CDR3 nucleotide sequence: TGCGCCAGCAGCCCAGGGAGCGGGCTCTCCTACAATGAGCAGTTCTTC.

The V gene is TRBV3-1 (or the pseudogene TRBV3-2), the J gene TRBJ2-7; 9 positions match TRBD1. The CDR3 has 14 amino acids. Germline V gene lookup returns CDR1 LGHDT and CDR2 YNNKEL (reference sequence). J was trimmed by 2 bases and V by 5 bases; bases with no gene match: 4. As DNA, the CDR3 is TGTGCCAGCAGCTACGGGACAGGGCCCTACGAGCAGTACTTC. It specifies CASSYGTGPYEQYF.

The rearrangement links TRBV6-5 to TRBJ2-5; 8 positions match TRBD1. Unmatched junction bases numbered 3, after V lost 4 bases and J lost 5 bases. Germline V gene sequence: CDR1 MNHEY, CDR2 SVGAGI. The CDR3 covers 13 residues. The CDR3 nucleotides are TGTGCCAGCAGTTCAGGGGGCCGGGAGACCCAGTACTTC. It codes for CASSSGGRETQYF.

The chain joins TRBV15 to TRBJ2-2; 11 bases agree with TRBD2. The CDR3 totals 16 residues. The germline gives CDR1 LNHNV, CDR2 YYDKDF (reference sequence). V shed 8 bases and J 1 base; nucleotides not matched to a gene: 6. The CDR3 coding sequence is TGTGCCACCGGCCTCCTAGCGGGAGGGAACACCGGGGAGCTGTTTTTT. Translation gives CATGLLAGGNTGELFF.